Shown below are 14 T cell receptor beta chains from a single sample sequenced in a study of blood T cell repertoires in COVID-19. The assay was immunoSEQ multiplex PCR, and TCRdb's table has in-frame clones only and misses some. Among fewer than 150,000 clones listed, approximately 84% were seen once. Source material: peripheral blood. The receptor set was obtained from a woman in her forties or fifties who had recovered from COVID-19.

V is TRBV3-1 (or the pseudogene TRBV3-2) and J is TRBJ1-2; possibly TRBD1 for D (5 bases). The CDR3 has 15 residues. Trimming shortened V by 0 bases and J by 4 bases, and 12 bases separated the two germline ends. Germline values: CDR1 LGHDT, CDR2 YNNKEL (reference sequence). The CDR3: CASSQDIGDSYGYTF. The CDR3 nucleotides read TGTGCCAGCAGCCAAGATATAGGGGACTCCTATGGCTACACCTTC.

This clone appeared a few times. The rearrangement joins TRBV2 to TRBJ1-6; no clear D. V lost 8 bases to trimming and J lost 0 bases, with 8 bases between them. From germline, CDR1 is SNHLY and CDR2 FYNNEI. This CDR3 spans 14 amino acids. In nucleotides, the CDR3 is TGTGCCAGCGGTCGGGACTCCTATAATTCACCCCTCCACTTT. It encodes CASGRDSYNSPLHF. Full variable domain (outside the CDR3, taken from reference TRBV2 and TRBJ1-6): EPEVTQTPSHQVTQMGQEVILRCVPISNHLYFYWYRQILGQKVEFLVSFYNNEISEKSEIFDDQFSVERPDGSNFTLKIRSTKLEDSAMYFCASGRDSYNSPLHFGNGTRLTVT.

This chain joins TRBV5-1 and TRBJ1-6, with 10 bases identical to TRBD1. The CDR3 has 17 amino acids. CDR1 and CDR2 from the germline V gene are SGHRS and YFSETQ. The V and J ends lost 0 bases and 10 bases, in that order; junction bases with no gene match: 10. The DNA for the CDR3 is TGCGCCAGCAGCTTGGAGCGACAGGGGGCTTTCGAATCACCCCTCCACTTT. Residues: CASSLERQGAFESPLHF.

This sequence joins TRBV28 and TRBJ1-2, with 7 bases matching TRBD1. V trimming: 8 bases; J trimming: 4 bases; junction bases outside the gene matches: 4. In germline, CDR1 is MDHEN, CDR2 SYDVKM. The CDR3 totals 12 residues. The CDR3 sequence is CASCDRAYGYTF. In nucleotides, the CDR3 is TGTGCCAGCTGTGACAGGGCCTATGGCTACACCTTC.

The chain couples TRBV15 to TRBJ2-1, with TRBD1 matching over 9 bases. The CDR3 sequence is 15 residues long. Germline V gene sequence: CDR1 LNHNV, CDR2 YYDKDF (reference sequence). With 1 base clipped from V and 7 bases from J, the junction kept 5 bases outside the gene matches. The CDR3 region has the DNA TGTGCCACCAGCAGAGGGACAGGGGTAGGGAATGAGCAGTTCTTC. Its protein is CATSRGTGVGNEQFF.

V gene TRBV24-1 combines with J gene TRBJ2-2; tentatively, D is TRBD1 (6 bases). This CDR3 contains 16 residues. V lost 3 bases to trimming and J lost 4 bases, with 14 bases between them. Per the germline V gene, CDR1 is KGHDR and CDR2 is SFDVKD. DNA of the CDR3: TGTGCCACCAGTGATGCGGACCCCAGGGGCACCGGGGAGCTGTTTTTT. Translation: CATSDADPRGTGELFF.

This chain joins TRBV7-7 and TRBJ2-2; 9 bases line up with TRBD2. CDR3 length equals 19 residues. Germline CDR1 reads SSHAT; CDR2 reads FNYEAQ (reference sequence). J was trimmed by 3 bases and V by 1 base; bases with no gene match: 12. CDR3 DNA sequence: TGTGCCAGCAGCTTAGGCCCAGCGGGAGGAACCCTCGACACCGGGGAGCTGTTTTTT. Protein product: CASSLGPAGGTLDTGELFF. Using reference TRBV7-7 and TRBJ2-2 for the parts outside the CDR3, the full variable domain is GAGVSQSPRYKVTKRGQDVTLRCDPISSHATLYWYQQALGQGPEFLTYFNYEAQPDKSGLPSDRFSAERPEGSISTLTIQRTEQRDSAMYRCASSLGPAGGTLDTGELFFGEGSRLTVL.

DNA of the CDR3: TGTGCCAGCAGTGAAGAAAGACTGCGCAATGAGCAGTTCTTC. It yields the protein CASSEERLRNEQFF. The chain joins TRBV2 to TRBJ2-1, with D unresolved. The CDR3 has 14 residues. CDR1 and CDR2 from the germline V gene are SNHLY and FYNNEI. V gave up 1 base and J gave up 6 bases, with 10 bases separating them.

The chain has TRBV10-3 and TRBJ1-5, with D perhaps TRBD1 (5 bases). CDR3 length: 14 residues. Trimming shortened V by 5 bases and J by 0 bases, and 8 bases separated the two germline ends. Germline V gene data show CDR1 as ENHRY and CDR2 as SYGVKD. CDR3 bases: TGTGCCATCAGTCGTGACAGTAGCAATCAGCCCCAGCATTTT. This encodes CAISRDSSNQPQHF.

The rearrangement uses TRBV28 and TRBJ1-1; 7 bases agree with TRBD1. Germline V gene lookup returns CDR1 MDHEN and CDR2 SYDVKM. Trimming took 6 bases from V and 0 from J; bases not matched to a gene: 16. CDR3 size: 18 residues. The chain's CDR3 is CASRLLDRPRAMNTEAFF. Here the CDR3 DNA reads TGTGCCAGCAGGCTCTTGGACAGGCCCCGAGCGATGAACACTGAAGCTTTCTTT.

This chain uses TRBV27 with TRBJ2-3; 8 bases are shared with TRBD2. The CDR3 loop spans 14 amino acids. CDR1 is MNHEY and CDR2 is SMNVEV in the germline V gene (reference sequence). Losses at the gene ends were 6 bases for V and 6 bases for J; bases not matched to a gene: 8. CDR3 sequence reads: CASRPGLVLDTQYF. In DNA form, the CDR3 reads TGTGCCAGCAGGCCGGGACTAGTGCTCGATACGCAGTATTTT.

The chain links TRBV5-6 to TRBJ1-2; D not resolved. CDR1 is SGHDT and CDR2 is YYEEEE in the germline V gene. The CDR3 is 12 residues long. The germline V and J ends were trimmed by 0 bases and 5 bases, with 5 bases remaining between them. The DNA of the CDR3 is TGTGCCAGCAGCTTGGTTGAGTATGGCTACACCTTC. Translated, it gives CASSLVEYGYTF.

The CDR3: CASSEGGLRGGYTF. Written as DNA, the CDR3 is TGTGCCAGCAGTGAGGGGGGACTCCGCGGTGGCTACACCTTC. The chain employs TRBV6-1 and TRBJ1-2; a possible D gene is TRBD1 (5 bases). V lost 3 bases to trimming and J lost 7 bases, with 15 bases between them. This CDR3 is 14 amino acids long. Per the germline V gene, CDR1 is MNHNS and CDR2 is SASEGT.

The chain recombines TRBV6-5 with TRBJ1-2; 8 bases match TRBD1. This CDR3 contains 14 residues. CDR1 is MNHEY and CDR2 is SVGAGI in the germline V gene. The V and J ends lost 2 bases and 7 bases, in that order; junction bases with no gene match: 6. This CDR3 is CASSYRTGRGGYTF. CDR3 nucleotide sequence: TGTGCCAGCAGTTACCGGACAGGGCGAGGTGGCTACACCTTC.